This T cell receptor (beta chain) came from a study of blood T cell repertoires in COVID-19. The CDR3 runs 13 residues. Germline V gene sequence: CDR1 SQVTM, CDR2 ANQGSEA. Trimming cost V 7 bases and J 2 bases, with 12 bases left between them. Profiling relied on immunoSEQ multiplex PCR, and the TCRdb table lists in-frame clones only, not all of them. The sample has roughly 230,000 clones, roughly 80% seen once. The TCR was taken from a woman of 80 years or more with COVID-19, enrolled during active disease. Sequencing used peripheral blood. The chain links TRBV29-1 to TRBJ2-1, with a tentative D call TRBD2 (5 bases). The CDR3 spells CSASEVTYNEQFF. The CDR3 nucleotides read TGCAGCGCCTCGGAGGTGACCTACAATGAGCAGTTCTTC.